The 10 T cell receptor beta chains presented below share a single source sample, sequenced in a study of shared clonotypes between healthy human individuals. Method: immunoSEQ multiplex PCR; TCRdb's copy keeps in-frame clones and lacks some. Here the sample spans about 990,000 clones, around three quarters being singletons. Sequenced input: memory CD4+ T cells from PBMCs. Specified subset: CD45RA-negative fraction. The receptors here all came from a man aged 18 to 35 in good health. Some clones in this sample may be carry-over from other donors' samples.

The rearrangement uses TRBV10-3 and TRBJ1-2; TRBD1 might be the D (6 bases). V lost 0 bases, J lost 3 bases, and 14 bases lay in between. There are 16 residues in the CDR3. CDR1 is ENHRY and CDR2 is SYGVKD in the germline V gene. The CDR3 here is CAISESPGTTDYGYTF. In DNA, the CDR3 is TGTGCCATCAGTGAGTCTCCCGGGACAACCGACTATGGCTACACCTTC.

Comment on this clone: Other nucleotide sequences in the sample specify the same CDR3. The J gene is TRBJ2-4, the V gene TRBV6-5; D call uncertain. Germline CDR1 and CDR2: MNHEY and SVGAGI. Trimming stripped 0 bases from V and 0 bases from J, with 3 bases between. The CDR3 covers 14 residues. CDR3 DNA sequence: TGTGCCAGCAGTTACTCCAGAGCCAAAAACATTCAGTACTTC. Protein sequence: CASSYSRAKNIQYF.

The V gene is TRBV6-1, the J gene TRBJ2-4; D is possibly TRBD1 or TRBD2 (5 bases each). Trimming left V 8 bases short and J 6 bases short, with 11 bases between. Germline CDR1 reads MNHNS; CDR2 reads SASEGT. The CDR3 has 12 residues. The CDR3 is CASVTGRNIQYF. The CDR3 nucleotides read TGTGCCAGCGTTACGGGGCGAAACATTCAGTACTTC.

This chain connects TRBV5-6 to TRBJ2-5; 7 nucleotides line up with TRBD1. CDR3 length: 13 amino acids. CDR1 is SGHDT, CDR2 YYEEEE, per germline. V trimming: 4 bases; J trimming: 4 bases; junction bases outside the gene matches: 4. The CDR3 bases are TGTGCCAGCAGCCCTTGGGACAGAGAGACCCAGTACTTC. Translation gives CASSPWDRETQYF.

In this sample, this clone turned up a few times. V is TRBV2 and J is TRBJ2-3, with 7 bases matching TRBD1. The trim removed 9 bases at V and 2 bases at J, leaving 8 bases unmatched. Germline V gives CDR1 SNHLY, CDR2 FYNNEI. There are 14 residues in the CDR3. The CDR3 reads CASSGQPLTDTQYF. In DNA form, the CDR3 reads TGTGCCAGTTCGGGACAGCCCCTCACAGATACGCAGTATTTT.

The V gene is TRBV6-6, the J gene TRBJ2-7, with no clear D. The germline V gene has CDR1 MNHNY and CDR2 SVGAGI (reference sequence). This CDR3 is 14 amino acids long. The V end was cut by 2 bases, the J end by 2 bases, with 10 bases between. The CDR3 DNA reads TGTGCCAGCAGTTACGGGCAGGTACCCTACGAGCAGTACTTC. Amino acids: CASSYGQVPYEQYF.

Comment on this clone: A much more abundant neighbour one base away suggests this may be a read error. The chain has TRBV5-5 and TRBJ1-1, with D uncertain. The germline CDR1 and CDR2 sequences are SGHKS and YYEKEE (reference sequence). The V and J ends lost 2 bases and 0 bases respectively, with 2 bases between them. This CDR3 has 12 amino acids. CDR3 in DNA: TGTGCCAGCAGCTTCATGAACACTGAAGCTTTCTTT. It codes for CASSFMNTEAFF.

The chain combines TRBV19 with TRBJ2-7, with 12 bases lining up with TRBD2. V dropped 2 bases and J dropped 6; count of bases not matched to a gene: 8. This CDR3 region has 16 residues. Per germline, CDR1 LNHDA and CDR2 SQIVND (reference sequence). The CDR3 sequence is CASSITRLAGVSEQYF. For the CDR3, the DNA is TGTGCCAGTAGTATAACCCGACTAGCGGGAGTCTCCGAGCAGTACTTC.

The V call is TRBV30, the J call TRBJ2-5, with D perhaps matching TRBD1 or TRBD2 (5 bases each). V dropped 4 bases and J dropped 5 bases, with 14 bases sitting between them. The length of the CDR3 is 13 residues. CDR1 is GTSNPN and CDR2 is SVGIG in the germline V gene (reference sequence). CDR3 amino acids: CAWTHGTMETQYF. CDR3 sequence (DNA): TGTGCCTGGACCCACGGGACGATGGAGACCCAGTACTTC.

This chain links TRBV7-9 with TRBJ1-2; tentative D call: TRBD1 (6 bases). Trimming pared 6 bases from V and 8 bases from J, leaving 16 bases between. CDR3 length: 13 amino acids. Germline CDR1 SEHNR, CDR2 FQNEAQ (reference sequence). Here the CDR3 DNA reads TGTGCCAGCAGTCTAGGGGGACTAAAGGGCTACACCTTC. Its protein is CASSLGGLKGYTF.